The 23 T cell receptor beta chains below come from one sample, sequenced in a study of cytomegalovirus exposure and HLA in healthy donors. Primers for the PCR totalled 60 Vbeta and 13 Jbeta. Generated by immunoSEQ multiplex PCR, the TCRdb table keeps only in-frame clones and is missing some. The profile shows some 130,000 clones, roughly three fifths of them singletons. What was sequenced was PBMCs. The source of these receptors is a woman between 40 and 55 years old in good health and CMV-seronegative.

This chain uses TRBV7-3 with TRBJ2-6; D possibly corresponds to TRBD1 (5 bases). The CDR3 totals 18 residues. V was pared by 6 bases and J by 0 bases, with 18 bases between. The germline gives CDR1 SGHTA, CDR2 FQGTGA. CDR3 nucleotide sequence: TGTGCCAGCAGTTCTCCCCAGGGATGGGCCTCTGGGGCCAACGTCCTGACTTTC. This gives the protein CASSSPQGWASGANVLTF.

V and J are TRBV7-9 and TRBJ2-3; 7 bases line up with TRBD2. This CDR3 has 19 amino acids. V trimming: 2 bases; J trimming: 2 bases; junction bases outside the gene matches: 16. Germline lookup yields CDR1 SEHNR and CDR2 FQNEAQ (reference sequence). The CDR3 DNA is TGTGCCAGCAGCTTAATTAGCACCTCCACGGGGGGAGTCACAGATACGCAGTATTTT. This encodes CASSLISTSTGGVTDTQYF.

This chain joins TRBV18 and TRBJ1-4, with TRBD1 as a possible D gene (6 bases). V lost 5 bases to trimming and J lost 4 bases, with 20 bases between them. Looked up from germline, CDR1 is KGHSH and CDR2 is LQKENI. CDR3 length: 17 residues. The DNA of the CDR3 is TGTGCCAGCTCAACGACTCCCCCAGGGGAGCTTAATGAAAAACTGTTTTTT. This codes for CASSTTPPGELNEKLFF.

The chain employs TRBV6-4 and TRBJ2-2; 7 nucleotides match TRBD2. CDR1 MRHNA and CDR2 SNTAGT come from the germline V gene. CDR3 size: 13 residues. The V segment lost 5 bases and the J segment 3 bases; nucleotides outside the gene matches: 0. The CDR3 is CASSSGDTGELFF. The CDR3 region has the DNA TGTGCCAGCAGTAGCGGGGACACCGGGGAGCTGTTTTTT.

The chain joins TRBV5-6 to TRBJ1-1, with 9 bases lining up with TRBD1. This CDR3 has 15 amino acids. V lost 4 bases to trimming and J lost 1 base; unmatched junction nucleotides: 5. The germline V gene has CDR1 SGHDT and CDR2 YYEEEE. CDR3 region: CASSSRQGGNTEAFF. CDR3 nucleotide sequence: TGTGCCAGCAGCAGCCGACAGGGGGGGAACACTGAAGCTTTCTTT. The full variable domain, rest sourced from reference TRBV5-6 and TRBJ1-1, is DAGVTQSPTHLIKTRGQQVTLRCSPKSGHDTVSWYQQALGQGPQFIFQYYEEEERQRGNFPDRFSGHQFPNYSSELNVNALLLGDSALYLCASSSRQGGNTEAFFGQGTRLTVV.

The count of this clone is one. The chain links TRBV2 to TRBJ1-5; 8 nucleotides align to TRBD1. The CDR3 loop spans 16 amino acids. CDR1 and CDR2 from the germline V gene are SNHLY and FYNNEI. The V segment lost 10 bases and the J segment 1 base; nucleotides outside the gene matches: 12. CDR3 bases: TGTGCCATCTTCCTTAGGAGGGACAGGAGCAATCAGCCCCAGCATTTT. It yields the protein CAIFLRRDRSNQPQHF.

This chain connects TRBV4-1 to TRBJ1-1, with D unclear. Germline V gives CDR1 MGHRA, CDR2 YSYEKL. The CDR3 totals 14 residues. The V end was cut by 4 bases, the J end by 4 bases, with 13 bases between. CDR3 in amino acids: CASSLTGSGTEAFF. The CDR3 coding sequence is TGCGCCAGCAGCCTTACGGGGAGCGGCACTGAAGCTTTCTTT.

CDR3 protein: CASGRVDIDGYTF. The CDR3 region has the DNA TGTGCCAGCGGGAGGGTGGATATAGATGGCTACACCTTC. The rearrangement joins TRBV28 to TRBJ1-2; D remains ambiguous. Trimming pared 8 bases from V and 6 bases from J, leaving 16 bases between. Germline V gene lookup returns CDR1 MDHEN and CDR2 SYDVKM. There are 13 residues in the CDR3.

The rearrangement joins TRBV5-1 to TRBJ1-2; TRBD1 aligns across 9 bases. The V and J ends lost 4 bases and 7 bases, in that order; junction bases with no gene match: 11. The germline V gene encodes CDR1 SGHRS and CDR2 YFSETQ. The CDR3 consists of 15 residues. The CDR3 loop is CASSPQDRGFFGYTF. CDR3 nucleotide sequence: TGCGCCAGCAGCCCCCAGGACAGGGGATTCTTTGGCTACACCTTC.

V and J are TRBV18 and TRBJ1-1; 8 nucleotides line up with TRBD1. CDR3 length: 16 amino acids. V dropped 1 base and J dropped 2; count of bases not matched to a gene: 6. From germline, CDR1 is KGHSH and CDR2 LQKENI. CDR3: CASSPRQGASNTEAFF. The CDR3, as DNA: TGTGCCAGCTCACCACGTCAGGGGGCGAGTAACACTGAAGCTTTCTTT.

This chain joins TRBV14 and TRBJ2-6; a possible D gene is TRBD2 (5 bases). V lost 2 bases and J 2 bases, leaving 16 bases between the germline ends. CDR3 length: 18 amino acids. CDR1 and CDR2 (germline): SGHDN, FVKESK. CDR3 protein: CASSQPLRTLTGANVLTF. The CDR3 nucleotides are TGTGCCAGCAGCCAACCCCTGAGGACTCTTACTGGGGCCAACGTCCTGACTTTC.

This clone was seen only once. The CDR3 loop is CASSSRPQRQGTGELFF. CDR3 bases: TGTGCCAGCAGCTCCCGACCTCAGCGGCAAGGGACCGGGGAGCTGTTTTTT. The chain recombines TRBV7-2 with TRBJ2-2; tentatively, D is TRBD2 (5 bases). The V gene lost 4 bases and the J gene lost 5 bases, with 20 bases spanning the gap. Germline V gives CDR1 SGHTA, CDR2 FQGNSA. The CDR3 spans 17 residues.

This chain connects TRBV9 to TRBJ2-1; 7 nucleotides agree with TRBD2. The V and J ends lost 8 bases and 0 bases, in that order; junction bases with no gene match: 17. Germline CDR1 reads SGDLS; CDR2 reads YYNGEE. The CDR3 has 18 residues. The CDR3 loop is CASAGRGGIHSSYNEQFF. The CDR3 bases are TGTGCCAGTGCAGGGCGGGGAGGGATCCACAGCTCCTACAATGAGCAGTTCTTC.

The rearrangement joins TRBV15 to TRBJ1-1, with D perhaps TRBD1 (6 bases). Trimming stripped 10 bases from V and 4 bases from J, with 16 bases between. The CDR3 is made up of 13 amino acids. CDR1 and CDR2 (germline): LNHNV, YYDKDF (reference sequence). DNA of the CDR3: TGTGCCATTTCTCGGACAGCCTCCACTGAAGCTTTCTTT. It translates to CAISRTASTEAFF.

This clone has a handful of counts. The junction departs from the called germline gene at one end, perhaps through a read error. The chain links TRBV7-9 to TRBJ1-2; 7 positions agree with TRBD1. Germline V lookup: CDR1 SEHNR, CDR2 FQNEAQ (reference sequence). This CDR3 spans 12 amino acids. The CDR3 DNA sequence: TGTTCCAGCAGCTTAGAAGGGGGCGGCTACACCTTC. Protein sequence: CSSSLEGGGYTF.

The rearrangement joins TRBV11-3 to TRBJ1-6, with 7 bases that match TRBD1. CDR3 length: 13 amino acids. Germline trimming cut 8 bases from V and 11 bases from J; bases unmatched to any gene: 9. Germline-derived CDR1 and CDR2 are SGHNT and YENEEA. DNA for the CDR3: TGTGCCAGCCAACTTCGTCAGGGGGCACCCCTCCACTTT. This codes for CASQLRQGAPLHF.

This clone appeared a single time. V is TRBV5-5 and J is TRBJ1-1; 11 nucleotides line up with TRBD1. V dropped 7 bases and J dropped 6; count of bases not matched to a gene: 8. Germline V gene lookup returns CDR1 SGHKS and CDR2 YYEKEE (reference sequence). This CDR3 is 14 amino acids long. The CDR3 loop is CASLLDRGLSEAFF. The CDR3, as DNA: TGTGCCAGCCTGCTGGACAGGGGGCTTTCTGAAGCTTTCTTT.

This rearrangement joins TRBV7-2 to TRBJ1-5, with 8 bases that match TRBD1. The CDR3 consists of 15 residues. CDR1 is SGHTA and CDR2 is FQGNSA in the germline V gene. The V and J ends lost 1 base and 4 bases, in that order; junction bases with no gene match: 3. CDR3 sequence reads: CASSLDRGGNQPQHF. CDR3 coding DNA: TGTGCCAGCAGCTTAGACAGGGGGGGGAATCAGCCCCAGCATTTT.

This sequence joins TRBV2 and TRBJ2-7; TRBD1 matches 9 bases. Germline lookup yields CDR1 SNHLY and CDR2 FYNNEI. V dropped 7 bases and J dropped 6; count of bases not matched to a gene: 7. This CDR3 region has 13 residues. The chain's CDR3 is CASNDRGIGEQYF. DNA for the CDR3: TGTGCCAGCAATGACAGGGGGATAGGCGAGCAGTACTTC.

In DNA, the CDR3 is TGTGCCAGCAGGCACGGACAGGCTTTCTCCTACGAGCAGTACTTC. Its protein is CASRHGQAFSYEQYF. This chain uses TRBV27 with TRBJ2-7; TRBD1 matches 7 bases. Germline values: CDR1 MNHEY, CDR2 SMNVEV (reference sequence). The junction had 8 bases not matched to a gene; V was cut back by 6 bases and J by 0 bases. The CDR3 runs to 15 residues.

The V gene is TRBV4-2, the J gene TRBJ1-2, with D possibly being TRBD1 (5 bases). The CDR3 runs to 14 residues. V shed 1 base and J shed 4 bases, with 10 bases lying between them. Per germline, CDR1 LGHNA and CDR2 YNFKEQ. CDR3 bases: TGTGCCAGCAGCCAAGGGGGCCCGGGCTATGGCTACACCTTC. It is translated as CASSQGGPGYGYTF.

This clone was seen a few times. The gene calls are TRBV27 and TRBJ2-7, with D maybe TRBD1 (6 bases). There are 16 residues in the CDR3. The germline V gene encodes CDR1 MNHEY and CDR2 SMNVEV (reference sequence). V gave up 5 bases and J gave up 2 bases, with 19 bases separating them. The CDR3 region has the DNA TGTGCCAGCAGTCTCCGGACAGAGCACTACCCCTACGAGCAGTACTTC. As protein: CASSLRTEHYPYEQYF.

This chain connects TRBV2 to TRBJ2-1; D call uncertain. The V end was cut by 7 bases, the J end by 8 bases, with 18 bases between. This CDR3 contains 14 residues. CDR1 and CDR2 from the germline V gene are SNHLY and FYNNEI. The CDR3 region has the DNA TGTGCCAGCACAGGTGGCAGGTTTTGGGATGAGCAGTTCTTC. Residues: CASTGGRFWDEQFF. The entire variable domain, with the rest obtained from reference TRBV2 and TRBJ2-1, is as follows: EPEVTQTPSHQVTQMGQEVILRCVPISNHLYFYWYRQILGQKVEFLVSFYNNEISEKSEIFDDQFSVERPDGSNFTLKIRSTKLEDSAMYFCASTGGRFWDEQFFGPGTRLTVL.